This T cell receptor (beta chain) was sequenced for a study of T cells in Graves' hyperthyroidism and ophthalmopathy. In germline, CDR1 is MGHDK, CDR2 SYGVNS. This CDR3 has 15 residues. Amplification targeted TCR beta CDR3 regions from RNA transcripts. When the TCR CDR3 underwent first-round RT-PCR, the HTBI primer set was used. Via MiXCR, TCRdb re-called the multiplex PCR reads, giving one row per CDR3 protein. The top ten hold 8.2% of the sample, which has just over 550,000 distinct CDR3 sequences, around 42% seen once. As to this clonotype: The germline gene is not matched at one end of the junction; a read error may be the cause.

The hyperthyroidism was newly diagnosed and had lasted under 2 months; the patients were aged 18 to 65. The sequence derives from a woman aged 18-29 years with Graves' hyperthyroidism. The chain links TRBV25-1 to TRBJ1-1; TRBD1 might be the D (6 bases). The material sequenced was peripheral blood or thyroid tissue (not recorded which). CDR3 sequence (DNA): TGTGCCTGCAGTGCTAAGGGGGTAAGCGACACTGAAGCTTTCTTT. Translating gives CACSAKGVSDTEAFF.